Below, 32 T cell receptor beta chains from the same sample are listed, as sequenced in a study of T cell responses to AZD1222 COVID-19 vaccine. Clones were sequenced by immunoSEQ multiplex PCR, and TCRdb holds only the in-frame ones, with some missing. The table includes some 130,000 clones, over 65% detected once. The specimen was peripheral blood, collected on day 0 of AZD1222 vaccination. The receptors stem from an adult in good health.

The rearrangement links TRBV19 to TRBJ1-6; 10 bases map to TRBD1. The CDR3 has 14 amino acids. Germline V gene data show CDR1 as LNHDA and CDR2 as SQIVND (reference sequence). With 5 bases clipped from V and 9 bases from J, the junction kept 4 bases outside the gene matches. CDR3 in amino acids: CASSLDRGGSPLHF. The CDR3 DNA sequence: TGTGCCAGTAGTCTGGACAGGGGGGGTTCACCCCTCCACTTT. Drawing the rest from reference TRBV19 and TRBJ1-6, the complete variable domain is DGGITQSPKYLFRKEGQNVTLSCEQNLNHDAMYWYRQDPGQGLRLIYYSQIVNDFQKGDIAEGYSVSREKKESFPLTVTSAQKNPTAFYLCASSLDRGGSPLHFGNGTRLTVT.

The CDR3 DNA is TGTGCCAGCAGGTCACAGGGGCCGGTTTACGAGCAGTACTTC. It codes for CASRSQGPVYEQYF. The chain combines TRBV28 with TRBJ2-7; TRBD1 agrees at 7 bases. With 6 bases clipped from V and 4 bases from J, the junction kept 9 bases outside the gene matches. CDR1 MDHEN and CDR2 SYDVKM come from the germline V gene. This CDR3 is built from 14 residues.

For the CDR3, the DNA is TGTGCCAGCAGCCGACGAAGGGACAGACAGAATCAGCCCCAGCATTTT. Protein: CASSRRRDRQNQPQHF. V is TRBV7-9 and J is TRBJ1-5; 7 bases line up with TRBD1. With 5 bases clipped from V and 4 bases from J, the junction kept 11 bases outside the gene matches. Germline CDR1 is SEHNR and CDR2 is FQNEAQ (reference sequence). The CDR3 has 16 amino acids.

The genes are TRBV16 and TRBJ1-2, with D hard to call. V was trimmed by 5 bases and J by 1 base, leaving 11 bases between them. The CDR3 runs 14 residues. CDR1 and CDR2 (germline): KGHSY, FQNENV. As DNA, the CDR3 is TGTGCCAGCAGCGATTTGCAGGATAACTATGGCTACACCTTC. This translates into CASSDLQDNYGYTF. Supplemented by reference TRBV16 and TRBJ1-2, the full variable domain reads GEEVAQTPKHLVRGEGQKAKLYCAPIKGHSYVFWYQQVLKNEFKFLISFQNENVFDETGMPKERFSAKCLPNSPCSLEIQATKLEDSAVYFCASSDLQDNYGYTFGSGTRLTVV.

This sequence joins TRBV28 and TRBJ1-1; 9 nucleotides line up with TRBD1. Germline V gene sequence: CDR1 MDHEN, CDR2 SYDVKM. J gave up 0 bases and V 5 bases, and 13 bases lay outside the gene matches. This CDR3 spans 18 amino acids. This chain's CDR3 is CASSQYGTGYPMNTEAFF. The CDR3, as DNA: TGTGCCAGCAGTCAATACGGGACAGGGTATCCCATGAACACTGAAGCTTTCTTT.

The chain links TRBV6-5 to TRBJ2-6; a possible D gene is TRBD1 (6 bases). The germline V gene has CDR1 MNHEY and CDR2 SVGAGI. This CDR3 spans 16 amino acids. The germline V and J ends were trimmed by 0 bases and 2 bases, with 8 bases remaining between them. The CDR3 region has the DNA TGTGCCAGCAGTTACTCGGCAGGGGCTGGGGCCAACGTCCTGACTTTC. Protein sequence: CASSYSAGAGANVLTF.

The chain uses TRBV5-1 and TRBJ2-3; perhaps TRBD2 as D (6 bases). Germline V lookup: CDR1 SGHRS, CDR2 YFSETQ. V lost 4 bases and J lost 1, with 16 bases in between. CDR3 length equals 16 residues. CDR3 amino acids: CASSAKVVAGTDTQYF. CDR3 DNA: TGCGCCAGCAGCGCGAAGGTGGTAGCGGGCACAGATACGCAGTATTTT.

The genes are TRBV3-1 (or the pseudogene TRBV3-2) and TRBJ1-1; TRBD1 might be the D (6 bases). This CDR3 has 13 residues. Germline-derived CDR1 and CDR2 are LGHDT and YNNKEL (reference sequence). Trimming cost V 6 bases and J 3 bases, with 11 bases left between them. The CDR3 sequence is CASREQGHTEAFF. In DNA, the CDR3 is TGTGCCAGCAGAGAACAGGGACACACTGAAGCTTTCTTT.

The rearrangement uses TRBV2 and TRBJ1-1; TRBD1 might be the D (6 bases). Trimming pared 5 bases from V and 0 bases from J, leaving 19 bases between. The CDR3 sequence is 17 residues long. Germline loops: CDR1 SNHLY, CDR2 FYNNEI. Here the CDR3 DNA reads TGTGCCAGCAGTTTAAGCAAATGGACAGAAATGAACACTGAAGCTTTCTTT. Amino acids: CASSLSKWTEMNTEAFF.

The sample holds one count of this clone. This rearrangement joins TRBV4-2 to TRBJ2-5, with D possibly being TRBD2 (6 bases). V gave up 0 bases and J gave up 1 base, with 15 bases separating them. Germline lookup yields CDR1 LGHNA and CDR2 YNFKEQ. The CDR3 has 17 amino acids. The CDR3 is CASSQDRGGGPQETQYF. The CDR3 bases are TGTGCCAGCAGCCAAGATCGGGGCGGAGGGCCCCAAGAGACCCAGTACTTC.

This clone has a single count. The chain is built from TRBV29-1 and TRBJ1-2; unclear D gene. The CDR3 covers 13 residues. CDR1 SQVTM and CDR2 ANQGSEA come from the germline V gene. V dropped 5 bases and J dropped 4 bases, with 14 bases sitting between them. CDR3 residues: CSVSLLGSYGYTF. The CDR3 DNA reads TGCAGCGTTTCCTTGCTGGGCTCCTATGGCTACACCTTC.

The J gene is TRBJ1-4, the V gene TRBV2, with TRBD1 matching 8 bases. The CDR3 is 15 residues long. Germline V gene data show CDR1 as SNHLY and CDR2 as FYNNEI. Trimming cost V 5 bases and J 3 bases; bases outside gene matches: 5. CDR3 coding DNA: TGTGCCAGCAGTACGACAGGGGCGGCTAATGAAAAACTGTTTTTT. Translated, it gives CASSTTGAANEKLFF. Based on the CDR3 plus reference TRBV2 and TRBJ1-4, the full variable domain is EPEVTQTPSHQVTQMGQEVILRCVPISNHLYFYWYRQILGQKVEFLVSFYNNEISEKSEIFDDQFSVERPDGSNFTLKIRSTKLEDSAMYFCASSTTGAANEKLFFGSGTQLSVL.

The J gene is TRBJ2-2, the V gene TRBV3-1 (or the pseudogene TRBV3-2); D gene unclear. Per the germline V gene, CDR1 is LGHDT and CDR2 is YNNKEL (reference sequence). The CDR3 sequence is 15 residues long. Trimming shortened V by 4 bases and J by 6 bases, and 15 bases separated the two germline ends. CDR3: CASSPTTNMAGELFF. DNA of the CDR3: TGTGCCAGCAGCCCCACGACAAATATGGCCGGGGAGCTGTTTTTT.

Only a few counts were recorded for this clone. This chain links TRBV10-1 with TRBJ1-1; D perhaps matches TRBD1 (6 bases). Germline V gene data show CDR1 as WNHNN and CDR2 as SYGVQD (reference sequence). V dropped 7 bases and J dropped 0 bases, with 12 bases sitting between them. The CDR3 is 14 residues long. The CDR3 bases are TGCGCCAGCATTCCCAGGGGAATGAACACTGAAGCTTTCTTT. The encoded protein is CASIPRGMNTEAFF.

This rearrangement joins TRBV28 to TRBJ1-6; D unclear. V lost 3 bases and J 6 bases, leaving 15 bases between the germline ends. This CDR3 has 16 residues. The germline V gene encodes CDR1 MDHEN and CDR2 SYDVKM. For the CDR3, the DNA is TGTGCCAGCAGTTTTGGAAACCGGCGGATTAATTCACCCCTCCACTTT. Protein: CASSFGNRRINSPLHF. The variable domain in full, with the rest retrieved from reference TRBV28 and TRBJ1-6, is DVKVTQSSRYLVKRTGEKVFLECVQDMDHENMFWYRQDPGLGLRLIYFSYDVKMKEKGDIPEGYSVSREKKERFSLILESASTNQTSMYLCASSFGNRRINSPLHFGNGTRLTVT.

This clone occurred once. The chain is built from TRBV7-8 and TRBJ1-5; D call uncertain. Germline CDR1 is SGHVS and CDR2 is FQNEAQ. Trimming took 4 bases from V and 9 from J, leaving 16 bases between them. This CDR3 spans 14 amino acids. CDR3 sequence: CASSYSTVSGPQHF. The CDR3 DNA sequence: TGTGCCAGCAGCTATTCGACTGTCTCGGGGCCCCAGCATTTT.

In its sample, this clone was seen a few times. V is TRBV6-1 and J is TRBJ1-4, with 7 bases that match TRBD1. The CDR3 has 16 residues. V lost 4 bases, J lost 5 bases, and 10 bases stayed unmatched. The germline gives CDR1 MNHNS, CDR2 SASEGT. The CDR3 region has the DNA TGTGCCAGCAGTGTGGCCGACGGGACAGCGAATGAAAAACTGTTTTTT. Translation gives CASSVADGTANEKLFF.

This clone was found once. This rearrangement joins TRBV9 to TRBJ2-6; the D is unclear. The CDR3 runs to 13 residues. Trimming removed 1 base at V and 2 bases at J, with 1 base between. Germline assignment: CDR1 SGDLS and CDR2 YYNGEE. The CDR3 protein is CASSVTGANVLTF. CDR3 nucleotide sequence: TGTGCCAGCAGCGTAACTGGGGCCAACGTCCTGACTTTC. Filled out from reference TRBV9 and TRBJ2-6, the complete variable domain reads DSGVTQTPKHLITATGQRVTLRCSPRSGDLSVYWYQQSLDQGLQFLIQYYNGEERAKGNILERFSAQQFPDLHSELNLSSLELGDSALYFCASSVTGANVLTFGAGSRLTVL.

In its sample, this clone was seen once. The chain recombines TRBV28 with TRBJ1-5, with D uncertain. The V end was cut by 8 bases, the J end by 7 bases, with 15 bases between. The CDR3 consists of 13 residues. Germline CDR1 reads MDHEN; CDR2 reads SYDVKM. The CDR3 is CASQPGVRQPQHF. CDR3 DNA: TGTGCCAGCCAACCCGGGGTGCGACAGCCCCAGCATTTT.

The chain couples TRBV28 to TRBJ1-3; D gene unclear. The CDR3 spans 13 residues. Germline V gives CDR1 MDHEN, CDR2 SYDVKM. Deletions cut 7 bases from V and 8 bases from J, with 15 bases between. CDR3 sequence: CASISPPGHTIYF. CDR3 coding DNA: TGTGCCAGCATCAGCCCTCCGGGCCACACCATATATTTT.

The rearrangement uses TRBV5-1 and TRBJ1-2; 8 nucleotides match TRBD1. Germline V CDR1 and CDR2: SGHRS, YFSETQ. CDR3 size: 16 residues. Trimming removed 4 bases from V and 7 bases from J; junction bases left unmatched: 15. CDR3 amino acids: CASSLNLGQGGGGYTF. CDR3 bases: TGCGCCAGCAGCCTGAACCTTGGACAGGGAGGCGGTGGCTACACCTTC. Together with reference TRBV5-1 and TRBJ1-2, the CDR3 gives the full variable domain: KAGVTQTPRYLIKTRGQQVTLSCSPISGHRSVSWYQQTPGQGLQFLFEYFSETQRNKGNFPGRFSGRQFSNSRSEMNVSTLELGDSALYLCASSLNLGQGGGGYTFGSGTRLTVV.

This clone has more than one count but fewer than ten. The CDR3 here is CASSLETKGLGGQYF. In nucleotides, the CDR3 is TGTGCCAGCAGCCTAGAGACTAAGGGGCTAGGGGGCCAGTACTTC. The rearrangement links TRBV3-1 (or the pseudogene TRBV3-2) to TRBJ2-5, with TRBD1 as a possible D gene (6 bases). V was shortened by 4 bases and J by 10 bases, with 22 bases between the two germline ends. Germline assignment: CDR1 LGHDT and CDR2 YNNKEL (reference sequence). CDR3 length: 15 amino acids.

The chain has TRBV7-8 and TRBJ2-6; TRBD2 agrees at 7 bases. The V gene end was trimmed by 1 base and the J gene end by 5 bases; junction bases not matched to a gene: 5. Germline values: CDR1 SGHVS, CDR2 FQNEAQ. CDR3 length: 16 amino acids. The CDR3 sequence is CASSLEGAGRANVLTF. For the CDR3, the DNA is TGTGCCAGCAGCTTAGAGGGAGCGGGGAGGGCCAACGTCCTGACTTTC. Together with reference TRBV7-8 and TRBJ2-6, the CDR3 gives the full variable domain: GAGVSQSPRYKVAKRGQDVALRCDPISGHVSLFWYQQALGQGPEFLTYFQNEAQLDKSGLPSDRFFAERPEGSVSTLKIQRTQQEDSAVYLCASSLEGAGRANVLTFGAGSRLTVL.

The chain joins TRBV19 to TRBJ2-1; 8 nucleotides agree with TRBD2. CDR3 length: 15 amino acids. Losses at the gene ends were 6 bases for V and 4 bases for J; bases not matched to a gene: 8. CDR1 is LNHDA, CDR2 SQIVND, per germline (reference sequence). CDR3 residues: CASRLPGGRYNEQFF. The CDR3 DNA follows: TGTGCCAGTAGACTACCGGGGGGGCGATACAATGAGCAGTTCTTC.

There are a few counts of this clone. This chain connects TRBV10-3 to TRBJ1-6; 7 nucleotides agree with TRBD1. The J segment lost 13 bases and the V segment lost 3 bases, leaving 9 bases of the junction unmatched. CDR3 size: 14 residues. Germline CDR1 and CDR2: ENHRY and SYGVKD. This CDR3 is CAISDPRQGRPLHF. DNA of the CDR3: TGTGCCATCAGTGACCCGCGACAGGGACGGCCCCTCCACTTT.

The chain recombines TRBV5-4 with TRBJ2-1; 9 bases are shared with TRBD1. This CDR3 region has 15 residues. Germline V gene data show CDR1 as SGHNT and CDR2 as YYREEE (reference sequence). Trimming cost V 4 bases and J 5 bases; bases outside gene matches: 7. CDR3: CASSIRQGGDNEQFF. The CDR3 bases are TGTGCCAGCAGCATCCGACAGGGGGGAGACAATGAGCAGTTCTTC.

The chain joins TRBV7-7 to TRBJ2-2, with TRBD2 matching over 10 bases. The V segment lost 5 bases and the J segment 1 base; nucleotides outside the gene matches: 10. CDR3 length: 18 amino acids. Germline CDR1 SSHAT, CDR2 FNYEAQ (reference sequence). The CDR3 region has the DNA TGTGCCAGCAGCCCCCGGTTAGCGGGGGGTCTGAACACCGGGGAGCTGTTTTTT. It specifies CASSPRLAGGLNTGELFF.

The rearrangement joins TRBV2 to TRBJ1-5; 7 positions match TRBD1. The V and J ends lost 6 bases and 3 bases, in that order; junction bases with no gene match: 5. In germline, CDR1 is SNHLY, CDR2 FYNNEI. The length of the CDR3 is 14 residues. CDR3 sequence reads: CASSSGTDNQPQHF. In DNA, the CDR3 is TGTGCCAGCAGCTCCGGGACAGACAATCAGCCCCAGCATTTT. Supplemented by reference TRBV2 and TRBJ1-5, the full variable domain reads EPEVTQTPSHQVTQMGQEVILRCVPISNHLYFYWYRQILGQKVEFLVSFYNNEISEKSEIFDDQFSVERPDGSNFTLKIRSTKLEDSAMYFCASSSGTDNQPQHFGDGTRLSIL.

V and J are TRBV6-5 and TRBJ1-1, with D tentatively TRBD1 (6 bases). The CDR3 has 12 amino acids. Per the germline V gene, CDR1 is MNHEY and CDR2 is SVGAGI. V dropped 6 bases and J dropped 10 bases, with 15 bases sitting between them. The chain's CDR3 is CASRTPGRGAFF. CDR3 nucleotides: TGTGCCAGCAGAACCCCGGGCAGGGGAGCTTTCTTT.

The chain uses TRBV7-9 and TRBJ2-1, with TRBD1 identical over 11 bases. Germline V lookup: CDR1 SEHNR, CDR2 FQNEAQ (reference sequence). The CDR3 loop spans 18 amino acids. V shed 5 bases and J 1 base; nucleotides not matched to a gene: 10. CDR3 coding DNA: TGTGCCAGCAGCCCAGGACAGGGGGCGTCTCCATCCTACAATGAGCAGTTCTTC. It specifies CASSPGQGASPSYNEQFF.

The DNA for the CDR3 is TGTGCCAGCAGTGAGGAACGCGGCGTTACGCAGTATTTT. This encodes CASSEERGVTQYF. The chain carries TRBV6-4 and TRBJ2-3; D is ambiguous. V lost 3 bases and J lost 8, with 12 bases in between. Per the germline V gene, CDR1 is MRHNA and CDR2 is SNTAGT. The CDR3 loop spans 13 amino acids.

The rearrangement joins TRBV7-9 to TRBJ1-1; D not resolved. The V gene's germline CDR1 is SEHNR and CDR2 FQNEAQ (reference sequence). Trimming stripped 5 bases from V and 4 bases from J, with 11 bases between. The CDR3 is 13 amino acids. The CDR3 protein is CASSTVVGTEAFF. The CDR3 DNA reads as TGTGCCAGCAGCACTGTTGTAGGCACTGAAGCTTTCTTT.